These 11 T cell receptor beta chains share one sample of origin, sequenced in a study of blood T cells in healthy people across ages. The authors ran a second PCR of about 7 to 12 cycles using a sample-barcoded 5' primer and a J-beta primer mix. TCRdb independently ran MiXCR on the 5' RACE reads; one entry per CDR3 protein. Of 1.5 million to 2 million distinct CDR3 sequences listed, around 50% are singletons. The sample was blood. These TCRs come from a woman aged 40 to 50 in good health.

V is TRBV7-2 and J is TRBJ1-2; 7 bases align to TRBD1. This CDR3 contains 18 residues. The V gene end was trimmed by 5 bases and the J gene end by 0 bases; junction bases not matched to a gene: 15. CDR1 and CDR2 (germline): SGHTA, FQGNSA. The CDR3 bases are TGTGCCAGCAGCCCGGACAGGCCCGCGGCGCGACCTAACTATGGCTACACCTTC. Translated: CASSPDRPAARPNYGYTF.

V gene TRBV21-1 combines with J gene TRBJ1-2; the DNA was not used to check the table's D call, TRBD1. TRBV21-1 is a pseudogene segment. The CDR3 extends over 13 amino acids. CDR3 sequence (DNA): TGTGCCAGCATCGCCGGGTGGAGCTATGGCTACACCTTC. Translated, it gives CASIAGWSYGYTF.

This clonotype was found a few times. The J gene is TRBJ2-5, the V gene TRBV10-3; 7 nucleotides match TRBD1. This CDR3 spans 13 amino acids. Trimming cost V 7 bases and J 1 base; bases outside gene matches: 3. Germline loops: CDR1 ENHRY, CDR2 SYGVKD. CDR3 nucleotide sequence: TGTGCCATCACTGGGGACAGCCAAGAGACCCAGTACTTC. Translation gives CAITGDSQETQYF.

This clonotype has only a few counts. The chain uses TRBV28 and TRBJ2-3; TRBD2 is a possible D gene (6 bases). The CDR3 sequence is 14 residues long. V lost 6 bases to trimming and J lost 5 bases, with 15 bases between them. Germline loops: CDR1 MDHEN, CDR2 SYDVKM. DNA for the CDR3: TGTGCCAGCAGCTCCGCGGGGCTTGGAGATACGCAGTATTTT. Its translation: CASSSAGLGDTQYF.

This clonotype was observed a handful of times. The V gene is TRBV4-2, the J gene TRBJ2-1; no clear D gene. Between the trimmed V and J ends, which lost 0 bases and 0 bases, there was a span of 6 bases. Germline CDR1 LGHNA, CDR2 YNFKEQ. CDR3 length: 15 residues. The CDR3 region is CASSQDQNSYNEQFF. CDR3 DNA: TGTGCCAGCAGCCAAGACCAGAACTCCTACAATGAGCAGTTCTTC.

V usage is TRBV27 and J usage is TRBJ2-7; D is unclear. The DNA matches TRBJ2-5 better at its end, which makes the J call doubtful. Germline CDR1 MNHEY, CDR2 SMNVEV (reference sequence). This CDR3 is 13 amino acids long. CDR3 in DNA: TGTGCCAGCAGTTTTTATTTCGGAGAGACCCAGTACTTC. As protein: CASSFYFGETQYF.

This chain uses TRBV28 with TRBJ1-2; D might be TRBD1 (6 bases). CDR1 is MDHEN, CDR2 SYDVKM, per germline. The CDR3 sequence is 17 residues long. The ends were cut back, 5 bases at V and 0 bases at J, with 19 bases in the middle. CDR3 sequence: CASSTQTGTGTNYGYTF. CDR3 nucleotides: TGTGCCAGCAGTACCCAGACAGGCACCGGCACTAACTATGGCTACACCTTC.

The chain combines TRBV18 with TRBJ2-5, with 7 bases matching TRBD1. Germline V gene data show CDR1 as KGHSH and CDR2 as LQKENI. J gave up 5 bases and V 8 bases, and 14 bases lay outside the gene matches. The CDR3 is 15 amino acids. CDR3 in amino acids: CASQEQGPMMETQYF. Here the CDR3 DNA reads TGTGCCAGCCAGGAACAGGGGCCTATGATGGAGACCCAGTACTTC.

The V and J genes are TRBV28 and TRBJ2-2; 8 positions agree with TRBD2. V trimming: 11 bases; J trimming: 0 bases; junction bases outside the gene matches: 8. The CDR3 totals 15 residues. The germline CDR1 and CDR2 sequences are MDHEN and SYDVKM. CDR3 protein: CASWAGGANTGELFF. In DNA form, the CDR3 reads TGTGCCTCCTGGGCGGGGGGCGCGAACACCGGGGAGCTGTTTTTT.

This clonotype was seen only a few times. The chain employs TRBV9 and TRBJ2-1, with D unclear. The CDR3 is made up of 12 amino acids. With 3 bases removed from V and 8 bases from J, the gap between germline ends came to 9 bases. Per germline, CDR1 SGDLS and CDR2 YYNGEE. The CDR3 reads CASSAPRDEQFF. Written as DNA, the CDR3 is TGTGCCAGCAGCGCCCCCCGAGATGAGCAGTTCTTC.

The V call is TRBV27, the J call TRBJ2-6; TRBD2 might be the D (5 bases). In germline, CDR1 is MNHEY, CDR2 SMNVEV (reference sequence). The CDR3 consists of 18 residues. The ends were cut back, 2 bases at V and 0 bases at J, with 14 bases in the middle. The DNA of the CDR3 is TGTGCCAGCAGTTTACCCCCAAACAGCGGCTCTGGGGCCAACGTCCTGACTTTC. This translates into CASSLPPNSGSGANVLTF. Looking up the rest from reference TRBV27 and TRBJ2-6 gives the full variable domain: EAQVTQNPRYLITVTGKKLTVTCSQNMNHEYMSWYRQDPGLGLRQIYYSMNVEVTDKGDVPEGYKVSRKEKRNFPLILESPSPNQTSLYFCASSLPPNSGSGANVLTFGAGSRLTVL.